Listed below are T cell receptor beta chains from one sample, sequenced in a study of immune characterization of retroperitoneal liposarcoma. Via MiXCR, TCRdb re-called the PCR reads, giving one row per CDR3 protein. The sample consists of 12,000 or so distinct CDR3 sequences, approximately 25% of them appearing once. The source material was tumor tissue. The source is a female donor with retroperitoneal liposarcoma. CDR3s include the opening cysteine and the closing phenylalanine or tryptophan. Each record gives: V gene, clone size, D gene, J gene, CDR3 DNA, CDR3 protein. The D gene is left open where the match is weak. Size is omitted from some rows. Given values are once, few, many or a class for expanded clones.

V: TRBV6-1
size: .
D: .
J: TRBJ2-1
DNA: TGTGCCAGCAGTGAAACATTCGTACTAGATGAGCAGTTCTTC
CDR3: CASSETFVLDEQFF

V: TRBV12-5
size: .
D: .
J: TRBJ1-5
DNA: TGTGCTAGTGGTTTGGGTGGGAGGAATCAGCCCCAGCATTTT
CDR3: CASGLGGRNQPQHF

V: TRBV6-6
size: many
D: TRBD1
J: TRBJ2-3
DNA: TGTGCCAGCAGTTACTCCTGGACAGGGTTCGGCACAGATACGCAGTATTTT
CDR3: CASSYSWTGFGTDTQYF

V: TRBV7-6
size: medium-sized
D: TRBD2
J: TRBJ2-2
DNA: TGTGCCAGCAGCTTTGATACTAGCGGGAGCCACGTCGACACCGGGGAGCTGTTTTTT
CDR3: CASSFDTSGSHVDTGELFF

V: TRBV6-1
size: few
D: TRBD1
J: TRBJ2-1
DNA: TGTGCCAGCAGTACTCGACAGGGGGGCTACAATGAGCAGTTCTTC
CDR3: CASSTRQGGYNEQFF

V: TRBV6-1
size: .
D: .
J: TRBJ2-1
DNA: TGTGCCAGCAGTGTGAACCTGGGAGGAGAGACCCAGTTCTTC
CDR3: CASSVNLGGETQFF

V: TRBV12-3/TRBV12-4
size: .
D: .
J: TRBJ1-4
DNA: TGTGCCAGCAGTCCCGGGCGGGGGGGGACTAATGAAAAACTGTTTTTT
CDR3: CASSPGRGGTNEKLFF

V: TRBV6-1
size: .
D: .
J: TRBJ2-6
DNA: TGTGCCAGCAGTGACAGTCACTCTGGGGCCAACGTCCTGACTTTC
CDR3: CASSDSHSGANVLTF

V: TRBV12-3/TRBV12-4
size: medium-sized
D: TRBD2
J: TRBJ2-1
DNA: TGTGCCAGCAGTGCCGGGACTAGCGGGGGCCTTAGGGAGCAGTTCTTC
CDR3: CASSAGTSGGLREQFF

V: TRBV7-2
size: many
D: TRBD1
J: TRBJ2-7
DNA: TGTGCCAGCAGCTCGATGGACAGGGCCCAAGACGAGCAGTACTTC
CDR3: CASSSMDRAQDEQYF

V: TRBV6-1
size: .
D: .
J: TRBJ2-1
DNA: TGTGCCAGCAGTCTCTATCAAGAGACCCAGTTCTTC
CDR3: CASSLYQETQFF

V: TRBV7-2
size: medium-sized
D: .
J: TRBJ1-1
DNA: TGTGCCAGCAGCTTAGCGATAAGGAACACTGAAGCTTTCTTT
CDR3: CASSLAIRNTEAFF

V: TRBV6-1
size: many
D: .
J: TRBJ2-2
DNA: TGTGCTTGTAGGGCTGGGACCGGGGAGCTGTTTTTT
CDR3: CACRAGTGELFF

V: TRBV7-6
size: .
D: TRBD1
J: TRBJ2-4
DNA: TGTGCCAGCATCCAATCCACAGGGGGATTCTACAATGAGCAGTACTTC
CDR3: CASIQSTGGFYNEQYF

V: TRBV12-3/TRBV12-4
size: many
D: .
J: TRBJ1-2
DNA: TGTGCCAGCAGTTTCGGGCCTCGAGGGGCTAACTATGGCTACACCTTC
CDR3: CASSFGPRGANYGYTF

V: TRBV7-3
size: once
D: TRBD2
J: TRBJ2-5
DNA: TGTGCCAGCAGCCCCGCGGGGGGGCAAGAGACCCAGTACTTC
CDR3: CASSPAGGQETQYF

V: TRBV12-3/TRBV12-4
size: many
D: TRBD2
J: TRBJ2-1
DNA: TGTGCCAGCAGTTCTAGCGGAGGCCGCTCCTACAATGAGCAGTTCTTC
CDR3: CASSSSGGRSYNEQFF

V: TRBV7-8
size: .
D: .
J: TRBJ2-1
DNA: TGTGCCAGCAGCTCGGGACCCAGCTCCTACAATGAGCAGTTCTTC
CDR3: CASSSGPSSYNEQFF

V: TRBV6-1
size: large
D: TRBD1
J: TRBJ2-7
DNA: TGTGCCAGCCCCGATCGTTCAGGGGGTAAGGCCTACAATGAGCAGTACTTC
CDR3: CASPDRSGGKAYNEQYF

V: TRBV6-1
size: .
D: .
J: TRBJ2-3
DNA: TGTGCCAGCAGTCGAAGCACAGATACGCAGTATTTT
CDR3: CASSRSTDTQYF

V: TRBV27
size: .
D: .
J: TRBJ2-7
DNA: TGTGCCAGCAGTCAAAGGGGGTGGTACAATGAGCAGTACTTC
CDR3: CASSQRGWYNEQYF

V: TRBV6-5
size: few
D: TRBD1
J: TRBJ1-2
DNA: TGTGCCAGCAGTTACAAGGCGACAGGGAGGGACTATGGCTACACCTTC
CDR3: CASSYKATGRDYGYTF

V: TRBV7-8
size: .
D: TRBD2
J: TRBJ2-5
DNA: TGTGCCAGCAGCTTAGAGTCTCCAGCGGGAGGACAGACCCAGTACTTC
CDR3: CASSLESPAGGQTQYF

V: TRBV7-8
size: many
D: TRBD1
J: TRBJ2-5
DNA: TGTGCCAGCAGCCAAATCGGGACAGCGCAAGAGACCCAGTACTTC
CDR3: CASSQIGTAQETQYF

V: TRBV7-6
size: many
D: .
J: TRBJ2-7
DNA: TGTGCCAGCAGCTTAGCGGCTAGCCCCTACAATGAGCAGTACTTC
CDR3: CASSLAASPYNEQYF

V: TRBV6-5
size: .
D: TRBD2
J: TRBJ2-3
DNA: TGTGCCAGCGGAATCCGACTAGCGGGGGGGCGTGAGCAGGACTTC
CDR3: CASGIRLAGGREQDF

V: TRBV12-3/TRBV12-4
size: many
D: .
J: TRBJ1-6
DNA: TGTGCCAGCAGTTTATTCGGAAGGACAAATTCACCCCTCCACTTT
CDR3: CASSLFGRTNSPLHF

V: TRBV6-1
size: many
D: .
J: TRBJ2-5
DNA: TGTGCCAGCCAGACGGTTAACAATGAGCAGTACTTC
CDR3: CASQTVNNEQYF

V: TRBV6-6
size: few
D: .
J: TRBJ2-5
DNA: TGTGCCAGCAGTTACAGAGGGCGACGAGAAGAGACCCAGTACTTC
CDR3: CASSYRGRREETQYF

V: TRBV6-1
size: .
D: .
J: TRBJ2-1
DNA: TGTGCCAGCACACGAGCCTCAAATGAGCAGTTCTTC
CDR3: CASTRASNEQFF

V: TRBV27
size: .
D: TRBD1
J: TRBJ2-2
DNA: TGTGCCAGCCGACAGGGCCCGAACACCGGGGAGCTGTTTTTT
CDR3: CASRQGPNTGELFF

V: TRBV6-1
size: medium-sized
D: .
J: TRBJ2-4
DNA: TGTGCCAGCAGTGAAGGGGGTGCCAAAAACATTCAGTACTTC
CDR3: CASSEGGAKNIQYF

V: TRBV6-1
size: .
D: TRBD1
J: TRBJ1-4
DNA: TGTGCCAGCAGTGGACAGGGACGTAATGAAAAACTGTTTTTT
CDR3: CASSGQGRNEKLFF

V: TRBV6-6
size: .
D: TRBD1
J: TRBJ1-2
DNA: TGTGCCAGCAGTTACTCCGGACAGGGCGATGGCTACACCTTC
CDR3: CASSYSGQGDGYTF

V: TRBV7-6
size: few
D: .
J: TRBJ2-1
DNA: TGTGCCAGCAGCTCAGCGTCAGATACGCAGTTCTTC
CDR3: CASSSASDTQFF

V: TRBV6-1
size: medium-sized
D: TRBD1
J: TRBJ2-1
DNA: TGTGCCAGCAGACGACAGGGGGCTATATCCTACAATGAGCAGTTCTTC
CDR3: CASRRQGAISYNEQFF

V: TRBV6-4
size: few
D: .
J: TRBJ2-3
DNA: TGTGCCAGCAGTGACTCGTGGACAGATACGCAGTATTTT
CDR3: CASSDSWTDTQYF

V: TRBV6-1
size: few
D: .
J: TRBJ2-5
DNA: TGTGCCAGCAGACCGGTCAGGAACAATGAGCAGTACTTC
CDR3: CASRPVRNNEQYF

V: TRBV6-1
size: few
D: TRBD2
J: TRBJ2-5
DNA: TGTGCCAGCAGTGAGGGACTAGCGGGAGGGGGGCAAGAGACCCAGTACTTC
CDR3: CASSEGLAGGGQETQYF

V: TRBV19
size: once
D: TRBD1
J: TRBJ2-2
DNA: TGTGCCAGTAGCCCACGCGAGACAGGGTACACCGGGGAGCTGTTTTTT
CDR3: CASSPRETGYTGELFF

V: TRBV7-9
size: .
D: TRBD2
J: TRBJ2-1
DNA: TGTGCCAGCAGCTTGACGCGGGGGACCCAGTTCTTC
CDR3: CASSLTRGTQFF

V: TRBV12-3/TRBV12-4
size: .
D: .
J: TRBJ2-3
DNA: TGTGCCAGCAGTATCAGCCCGGATACGCAGTATTTT
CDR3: CASSISPDTQYF